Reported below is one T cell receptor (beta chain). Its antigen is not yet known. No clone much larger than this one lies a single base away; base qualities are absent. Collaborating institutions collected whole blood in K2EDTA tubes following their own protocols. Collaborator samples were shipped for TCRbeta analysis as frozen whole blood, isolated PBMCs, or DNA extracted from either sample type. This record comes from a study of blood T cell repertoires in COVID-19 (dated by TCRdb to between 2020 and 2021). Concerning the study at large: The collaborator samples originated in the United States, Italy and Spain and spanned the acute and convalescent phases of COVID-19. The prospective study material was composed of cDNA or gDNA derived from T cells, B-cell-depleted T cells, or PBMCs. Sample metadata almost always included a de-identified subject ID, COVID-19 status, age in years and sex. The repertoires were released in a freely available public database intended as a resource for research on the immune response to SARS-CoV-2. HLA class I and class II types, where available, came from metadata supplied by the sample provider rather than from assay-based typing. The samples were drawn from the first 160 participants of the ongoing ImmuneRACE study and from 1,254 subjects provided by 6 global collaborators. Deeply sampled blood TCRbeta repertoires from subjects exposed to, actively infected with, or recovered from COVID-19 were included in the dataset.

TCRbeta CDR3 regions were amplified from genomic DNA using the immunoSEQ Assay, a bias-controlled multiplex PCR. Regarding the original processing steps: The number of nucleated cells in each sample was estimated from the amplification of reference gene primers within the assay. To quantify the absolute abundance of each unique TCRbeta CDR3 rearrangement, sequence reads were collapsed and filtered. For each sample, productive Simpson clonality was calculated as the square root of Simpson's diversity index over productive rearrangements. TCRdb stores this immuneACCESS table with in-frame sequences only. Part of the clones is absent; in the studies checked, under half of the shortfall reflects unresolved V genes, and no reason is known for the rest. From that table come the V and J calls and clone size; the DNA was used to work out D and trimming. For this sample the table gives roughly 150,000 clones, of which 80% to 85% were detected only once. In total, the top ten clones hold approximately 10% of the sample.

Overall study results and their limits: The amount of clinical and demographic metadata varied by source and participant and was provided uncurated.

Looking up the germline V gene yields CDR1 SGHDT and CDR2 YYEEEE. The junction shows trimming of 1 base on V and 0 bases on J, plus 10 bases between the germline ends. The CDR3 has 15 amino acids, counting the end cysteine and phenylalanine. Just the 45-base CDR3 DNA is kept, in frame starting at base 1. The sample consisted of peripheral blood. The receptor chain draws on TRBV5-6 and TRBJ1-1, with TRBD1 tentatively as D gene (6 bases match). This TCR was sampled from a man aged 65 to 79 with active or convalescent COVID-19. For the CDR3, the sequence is CASSLTGSLNTEAFF. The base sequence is TGTGCCAGCAGCTTGACAGGGTCCCTGAACACTGAAGCTTTCTTT.